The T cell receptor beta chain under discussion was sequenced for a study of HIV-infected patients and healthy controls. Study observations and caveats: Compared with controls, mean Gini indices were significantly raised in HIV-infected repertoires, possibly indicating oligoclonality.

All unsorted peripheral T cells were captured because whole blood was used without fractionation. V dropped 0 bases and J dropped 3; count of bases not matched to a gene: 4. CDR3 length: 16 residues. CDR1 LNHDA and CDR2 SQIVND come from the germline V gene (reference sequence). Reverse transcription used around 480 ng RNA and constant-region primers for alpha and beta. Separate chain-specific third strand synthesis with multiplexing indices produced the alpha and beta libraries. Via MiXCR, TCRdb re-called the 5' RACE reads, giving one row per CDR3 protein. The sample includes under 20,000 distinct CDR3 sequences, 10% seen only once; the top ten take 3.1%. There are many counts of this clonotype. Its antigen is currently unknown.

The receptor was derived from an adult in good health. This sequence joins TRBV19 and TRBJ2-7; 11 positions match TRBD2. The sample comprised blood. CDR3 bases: TGTGCCAGTAGTATAGATGGGCTAGCGGGAGGCTACGAGCAGTACTTC. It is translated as CASSIDGLAGGYEQYF.